The rows below give T cell receptor beta chains drawn from one sample of a study. One entry per CDR3 protein, called by TCRdb with MiXCR from the 5' RACE reads. This sample has tens of thousands of distinct CDR3 sequences; roughly 24% occur once, and the top ten carry roughly 3.7%. Sequencing input: naive CD4+ T cells sorted from a lymph node. These receptors all stem from a female donor with breast cancer. CDR3s include the opening cysteine and the closing phenylalanine or tryptophan. Each record gives: J gene, V gene, D gene, clone size, CDR3 protein, CDR3 DNA. A D gene is named only where the DNA matches it firmly. Clone size is not always given. Where it is, it says once, few, many or a class for expanded clones.

j_call: TRBJ1-2
v_call: TRBV12-3/TRBV12-4
d_call: -
clone_size: -
cdr3_aa: CGSSPGDREYGYTF
cdr3_nt: TGTGGCAGCAGTCCGGGTGATAGGGAGTATGGCTACACCTTC

j_call: TRBJ2-7
v_call: TRBV4-1
d_call: -
clone_size: once
cdr3_aa: CASSQGATEQYF
cdr3_nt: TGCGCCAGCAGCCAAGGAGCAACCGAGCAGTACTTC

j_call: TRBJ2-2
v_call: TRBV7-3
d_call: -
clone_size: -
cdr3_aa: CASSPGLTTGELFF
cdr3_nt: TGTGCCAGCAGCCCCGGACTTACCACCGGGGAGCTGTTTTTT

j_call: TRBJ2-7
v_call: TRBV5-5
d_call: -
clone_size: -
cdr3_aa: CASSPQGGAYEQYF
cdr3_nt: TGTGCCAGCAGCCCCCAGGGGGGAGCCTACGAGCAGTACTTC

j_call: TRBJ1-2
v_call: TRBV12-3/TRBV12-4
d_call: -
clone_size: many
cdr3_aa: CASSPAQGGYGYTF
cdr3_nt: TGTGCCAGCAGCCCAGCACAGGGAGGCTATGGCTACACCTTC

j_call: TRBJ2-6
v_call: TRBV27
d_call: -
clone_size: few
cdr3_aa: CASSGLDVSGANVLTF
cdr3_nt: TGTGCCAGCAGTGGCCTGGACGTCTCTGGGGCCAACGTCCTGACTTTC

j_call: TRBJ2-3
v_call: TRBV9
d_call: TRBD2
clone_size: many
cdr3_aa: CASSSPGTSGFSDTQYF
cdr3_nt: TGTGCCAGCAGCTCCCCCGGGACTAGCGGGTTTTCAGATACGCAGTATTTT

j_call: TRBJ2-4
v_call: TRBV4-1
d_call: -
clone_size: -
cdr3_aa: CASSQGPAVLAKNIQYF
cdr3_nt: TGCGCCAGCAGCCAAGGGCCGGCGGTTCTAGCCAAAAACATTCAGTACTTC

j_call: TRBJ1-1
v_call: TRBV9
d_call: -
clone_size: many
cdr3_aa: CASSPSAASTEAFF
cdr3_nt: TGTGCCAGCAGCCCCTCGGCAGCGAGCACTGAAGCTTTCTTT

j_call: TRBJ1-5
v_call: TRBV7-2
d_call: -
clone_size: many
cdr3_aa: CASSLEDPNQPQHF
cdr3_nt: TGTGCCAGCAGCTTAGAGGACCCAAATCAGCCCCAGCATTTT

j_call: TRBJ1-5
v_call: TRBV28
d_call: -
clone_size: -
cdr3_aa: CASSSPGGRDQPQHF
cdr3_nt: TGTGCCAGCAGCTCCCCGGGGGGAAGGGATCAGCCCCAGCATTTT

j_call: TRBJ2-4
v_call: TRBV7-2
d_call: -
clone_size: -
cdr3_aa: CASSDSLAKNIQYF
cdr3_nt: TGTGCCAGCAGCGACTCCCTCGCCAAAAACATTCAGTACTTC

j_call: TRBJ1-5
v_call: TRBV20-1
d_call: TRBD1
clone_size: -
cdr3_aa: CSARVGQGGGQPQHF
cdr3_nt: TGCAGTGCTAGAGTAGGACAGGGGGGTGGGCAGCCCCAGCATTTT

j_call: TRBJ2-2
v_call: TRBV20-1
d_call: TRBD1
clone_size: -
cdr3_aa: CSAGAGGASTGELFF
cdr3_nt: TGCAGTGCTGGAGCAGGGGGCGCGAGCACCGGGGAGCTGTTTTTT

j_call: TRBJ2-1
v_call: TRBV5-1
d_call: -
clone_size: -
cdr3_aa: CASSSALRTEQFF
cdr3_nt: TGCGCCAGCAGCTCAGCCCTGAGGACTGAGCAGTTCTTC

j_call: TRBJ1-6
v_call: TRBV25-1
d_call: TRBD1
clone_size: -
cdr3_aa: CASTGTGRSPLHF
cdr3_nt: TGTGCCAGCACCGGGACAGGGAGGTCACCCCTCCACTTT

j_call: TRBJ2-7
v_call: TRBV3-1
d_call: -
clone_size: few
cdr3_aa: CASSPTTGAYEQYF
cdr3_nt: TGTGCCAGCAGCCCTACTACAGGAGCGTACGAGCAGTACTTC

j_call: TRBJ2-1
v_call: TRBV7-6
d_call: TRBD2
clone_size: many
cdr3_aa: CASSYRAGGSGGSYNEQFF
cdr3_nt: TGTGCCAGCAGCTATCGGGCTGGGGGAAGCGGGGGCTCCTACAATGAGCAGTTCTTC

j_call: TRBJ2-1
v_call: TRBV5-1
d_call: TRBD2
clone_size: few
cdr3_aa: CASSLAIAGALYNEQFF
cdr3_nt: TGCGCCAGCAGCTTGGCCATCGCGGGAGCTCTCTACAATGAGCAGTTCTTC

j_call: TRBJ2-6
v_call: TRBV4-2
d_call: -
clone_size: -
cdr3_aa: CASSQDRGSGANVPTF
cdr3_nt: TGTGCCAGCAGCCAAGACCGGGGATCTGGGGCCAACGTCCCGACTTTC

j_call: TRBJ1-1
v_call: TRBV29-1
d_call: -
clone_size: many
cdr3_aa: CSVEASGVNTEAFF
cdr3_nt: TGCAGCGTTGAAGCAAGCGGGGTGAACACTGAAGCTTTCTTT

j_call: TRBJ2-3
v_call: TRBV28
d_call: TRBD1
clone_size: few
cdr3_aa: CASSLRTGRVTDTQYF
cdr3_nt: TGTGCCAGCAGTTTACGGACAGGCCGTGTCACAGATACGCAGTATTTT

j_call: TRBJ2-1
v_call: TRBV20-1
d_call: TRBD1
clone_size: -
cdr3_aa: CSARDRDLYNEQFF
cdr3_nt: TGCAGTGCTAGGGACAGGGACCTCTACAATGAGCAGTTCTTC

j_call: TRBJ2-7
v_call: TRBV19
d_call: TRBD1
clone_size: few
cdr3_aa: CASGTGVNEQYF
cdr3_nt: TGTGCCAGTGGGACAGGGGTCAACGAGCAGTACTTC

j_call: TRBJ1-2
v_call: TRBV2
d_call: TRBD1
clone_size: few
cdr3_aa: CASNPGRGRRYGYTF
cdr3_nt: TGTGCCAGCAACCCCGGGAGGGGGCGCCGGTATGGCTACACCTTC

j_call: TRBJ2-3
v_call: TRBV7-3
d_call: -
clone_size: -
cdr3_aa: CASSLTSVDTQYF
cdr3_nt: TGTGCCAGCAGCTTAACGAGTGTAGATACGCAGTATTTT

j_call: TRBJ2-4
v_call: TRBV4-1
d_call: -
clone_size: many
cdr3_aa: CASSPDRGNIQYF
cdr3_nt: TGCGCCAGCAGCCCGGACAGAGGTAACATTCAGTACTTC

j_call: TRBJ1-3
v_call: TRBV7-8
d_call: -
clone_size: few
cdr3_aa: CASSLSPNTIYF
cdr3_nt: TGTGCCAGCAGCTTATCCCCTAACACCATATATTTT

j_call: TRBJ2-7
v_call: TRBV6-1
d_call: -
clone_size: -
cdr3_aa: CASSVRSAYEQYF
cdr3_nt: TGTGCCAGCAGTGTCAGGAGTGCCTACGAGCAGTACTTC

j_call: TRBJ1-2
v_call: TRBV18
d_call: -
clone_size: -
cdr3_aa: CASSRDNPRQTNYGYTF
cdr3_nt: TGTGCCAGCTCACGAGATAATCCTCGACAGACTAACTATGGCTACACCTTC

j_call: TRBJ2-7
v_call: TRBV10-1
d_call: -
clone_size: -
cdr3_aa: CASSESRGSSYEQYF
cdr3_nt: TGCGCCAGCAGTGAGTCAAGAGGTAGCTCCTACGAGCAGTACTTC

j_call: TRBJ1-5
v_call: TRBV27
d_call: -
clone_size: -
cdr3_aa: CASSLIQPGSNQPQHF
cdr3_nt: TGTGCCAGCAGTTTAATCCAGCCCGGGTCCAATCAGCCCCAGCATTTT

j_call: TRBJ1-1
v_call: TRBV27
d_call: -
clone_size: -
cdr3_aa: CASSPRGSTEAFF
cdr3_nt: TGTGCCAGCAGTCCCCGAGGGAGTACTGAAGCTTTCTTT

j_call: TRBJ2-1
v_call: TRBV11-2
d_call: TRBD1
clone_size: -
cdr3_aa: CASSLSQGEYNEQFF
cdr3_nt: TGTGCCAGCAGCTTATCACAGGGGGAGTACAATGAGCAGTTCTTC

j_call: TRBJ2-7
v_call: TRBV6-5
d_call: -
clone_size: many
cdr3_aa: CASRLDRAYEQYF
cdr3_nt: TGTGCCAGCAGACTCGACAGAGCCTACGAGCAGTACTTC

j_call: TRBJ1-6
v_call: TRBV12-3/TRBV12-4
d_call: -
clone_size: medium-sized
cdr3_aa: CASSSGTVDSPLHF
cdr3_nt: TGTGCCAGCAGTTCTGGAACAGTTGATTCACCCCTCCACTTT